This T cell receptor (beta chain) appears in the sequencing data of a study of blood T cell repertoires in COVID-19. This study enrolled people aged 18 to 89 from around 26 US geographic areas. Participant-given clinical history determined each cohort assignment. Recovered participants had two consecutive negative NP/OP PCR tests, healthcare professional clearance, or symptom resolution. In the authors' methods: Amplifying reference gene primers gave estimates of nucleated cell counts. The data were produced by immunoSEQ multiplex PCR, yet TCRdb's version contains in-frame clones alone and is incomplete. Clone size and V and J calls were adopted from that table, with D and trimming inferred from the DNA. The sample has 330,000 or so clones, approximately 84% seen once. The CDR3 runs to 13 residues. V lost 5 bases and J lost 7; bases outside the gene matches: 2. Germline V gene lookup returns CDR1 LNHDA and CDR2 SQIVND (reference sequence).

The sequenced material came from PBMCs or T cells enriched from blood (not recorded which). The TCR originated in a woman aged 25 to 39 who had recovered from COVID-19. The genes are TRBV19 and TRBJ2-7; TRBD2 aligns across 13 bases. The CDR3 here is CASSVGLAGEQYF. The CDR3 DNA reads TGTGCCAGTAGTGTGGGACTAGCGGGAGAGCAGTACTTC.